This T cell receptor beta chain was documented in a study of blood T cell repertoires in COVID-19 (dated by TCRdb to the early 2020s). With regard to the full study: The collaborator samples originated in the United States, Italy and Spain and spanned the acute and convalescent phases of COVID-19. A de-identified subject ID, COVID-19 status, age in years and sex were almost always included in the sample metadata. Subjects who had been exposed to COVID-19, were actively infected with it, or had recovered from it provided the deeply sampled blood TCRbeta repertoires that made up the dataset. Where available, HLA class I and class II types were taken from metadata supplied by the sample provider and were not determined by assay-based typing. The material from the prospective study consisted of cDNA or gDNA derived from T cells, B-cell-depleted T cells, or PBMCs. Samples were obtained from the ongoing ImmuneRACE study (first 160 participants) and from 1,200 or so subjects provided by 6 global collaborators. The repertoires were released in a freely available public database intended as a resource for research on the immune response to SARS-CoV-2.

Another Seattle source contributed samples from volunteer blood donors who had recovered from COVID-19. The collaborating institutions used their own protocols to collect whole blood in K2EDTA tubes. For TCRbeta analysis, collaborators shipped samples in one of three forms: frozen whole blood, isolated PBMCs, or DNA extracted from either of those sample types. The immunoSEQ Assay, a bias-controlled multiplex PCR, was used to amplify TCRbeta CDR3 regions from genomic DNA. The published analysis was carried out like this. Within the assay, amplification of reference gene primers was used to estimate how many nucleated cells each sample contained. Sequence reads were collapsed and filtered to measure the absolute abundance of every unique TCRbeta CDR3 rearrangement. For each sample, productive Simpson clonality was calculated by taking the square root of Simpson's diversity index across productive rearrangements. As stored in TCRdb, this immuneACCESS dataset retains in-frame rearrangements with V and J assigned. A fraction of the clones does not appear; measured against another copy, unresolved V genes explain less than half of the discrepancy, and the remainder lacks a known reason. V, J and clone size reflect that table, while D and trimming were determined from the DNA. Here the sample has about 310,000 clones; roughly 86% occur a single time. The top ten clones comprise around 7.8% of the sample.

V is cut by 3 bases and J by 1 base, and the space between the germline ends is 13 bases. The germline V gene specifies KGHSH as CDR1 and LQKENI as CDR2. The CDR3 holds 16 amino acids from the cysteine to the phenylalanine. Only CDR3 DNA is held: 48 bases, read in frame from base 1. Of note for this clone: Its target antigen remains unknown. Base qualities are not recorded, but no much larger clone differs from it by a single base.

Study-level results and caveats: The quantity of clinical and demographic metadata differed by source and by participant and was supplied without curation.

The chain links TRBV18 with TRBJ1-5, with the D gene not clear enough to name. The sample taken for sequencing was peripheral blood. The TCR comes from a woman aged 45-60 years who had recovered from COVID-19. The encoded CDR3 is CASSPYRGESNQPQHF. The DNA is as follows: TGTGCCAGCTCACCTTATCGGGGTGAGAGCAATCAGCCCCAGCATTTT.